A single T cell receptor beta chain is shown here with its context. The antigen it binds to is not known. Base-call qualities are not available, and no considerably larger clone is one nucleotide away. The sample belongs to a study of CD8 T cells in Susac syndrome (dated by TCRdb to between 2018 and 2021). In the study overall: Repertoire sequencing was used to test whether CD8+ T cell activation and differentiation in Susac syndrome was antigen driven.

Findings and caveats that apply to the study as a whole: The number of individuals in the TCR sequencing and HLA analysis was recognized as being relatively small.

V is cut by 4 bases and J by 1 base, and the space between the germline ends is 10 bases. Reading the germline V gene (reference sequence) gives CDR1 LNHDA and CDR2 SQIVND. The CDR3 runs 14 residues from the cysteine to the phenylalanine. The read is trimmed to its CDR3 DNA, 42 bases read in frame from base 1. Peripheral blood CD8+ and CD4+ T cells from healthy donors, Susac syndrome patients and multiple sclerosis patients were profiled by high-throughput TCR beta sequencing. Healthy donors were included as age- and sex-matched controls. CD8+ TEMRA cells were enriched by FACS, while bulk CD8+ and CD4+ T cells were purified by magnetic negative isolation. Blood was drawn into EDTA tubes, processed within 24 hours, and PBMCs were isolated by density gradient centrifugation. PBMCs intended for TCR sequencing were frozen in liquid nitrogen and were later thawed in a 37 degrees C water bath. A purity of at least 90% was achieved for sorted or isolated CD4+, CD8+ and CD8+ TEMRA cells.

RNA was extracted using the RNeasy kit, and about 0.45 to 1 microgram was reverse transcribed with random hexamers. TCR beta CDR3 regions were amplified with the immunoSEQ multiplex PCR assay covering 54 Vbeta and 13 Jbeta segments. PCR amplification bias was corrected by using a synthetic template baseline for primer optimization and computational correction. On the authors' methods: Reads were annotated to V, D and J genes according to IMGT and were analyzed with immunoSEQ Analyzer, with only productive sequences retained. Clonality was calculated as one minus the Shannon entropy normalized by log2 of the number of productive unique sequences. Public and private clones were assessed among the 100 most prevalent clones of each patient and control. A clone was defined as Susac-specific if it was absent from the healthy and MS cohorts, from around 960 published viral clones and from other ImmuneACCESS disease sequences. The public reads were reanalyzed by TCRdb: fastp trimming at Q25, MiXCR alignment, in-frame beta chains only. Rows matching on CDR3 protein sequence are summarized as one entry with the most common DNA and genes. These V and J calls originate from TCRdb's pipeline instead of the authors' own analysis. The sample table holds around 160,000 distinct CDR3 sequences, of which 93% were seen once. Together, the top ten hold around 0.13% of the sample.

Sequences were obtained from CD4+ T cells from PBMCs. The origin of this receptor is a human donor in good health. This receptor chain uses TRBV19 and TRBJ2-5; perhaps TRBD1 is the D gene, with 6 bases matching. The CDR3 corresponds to CASSKTGSQETQYF. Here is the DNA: TGTGCCAGTAGTAAAACAGGGTCCCAAGAGACCCAGTACTTC.